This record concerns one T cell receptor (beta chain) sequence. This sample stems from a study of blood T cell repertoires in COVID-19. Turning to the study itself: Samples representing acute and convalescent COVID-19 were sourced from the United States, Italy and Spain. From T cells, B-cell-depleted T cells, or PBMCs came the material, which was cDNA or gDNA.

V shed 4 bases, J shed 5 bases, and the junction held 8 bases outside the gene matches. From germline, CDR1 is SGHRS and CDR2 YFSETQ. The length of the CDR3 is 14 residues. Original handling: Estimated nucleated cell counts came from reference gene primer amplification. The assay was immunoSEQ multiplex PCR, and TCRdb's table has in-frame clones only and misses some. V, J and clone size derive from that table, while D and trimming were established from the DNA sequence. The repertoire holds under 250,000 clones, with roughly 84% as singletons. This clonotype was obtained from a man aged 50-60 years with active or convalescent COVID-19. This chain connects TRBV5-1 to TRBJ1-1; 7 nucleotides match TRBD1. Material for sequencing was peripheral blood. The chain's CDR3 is CASSTKGATTEAFF. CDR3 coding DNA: TGCGCCAGCAGCACTAAGGGGGCGACAACTGAAGCTTTCTTT.